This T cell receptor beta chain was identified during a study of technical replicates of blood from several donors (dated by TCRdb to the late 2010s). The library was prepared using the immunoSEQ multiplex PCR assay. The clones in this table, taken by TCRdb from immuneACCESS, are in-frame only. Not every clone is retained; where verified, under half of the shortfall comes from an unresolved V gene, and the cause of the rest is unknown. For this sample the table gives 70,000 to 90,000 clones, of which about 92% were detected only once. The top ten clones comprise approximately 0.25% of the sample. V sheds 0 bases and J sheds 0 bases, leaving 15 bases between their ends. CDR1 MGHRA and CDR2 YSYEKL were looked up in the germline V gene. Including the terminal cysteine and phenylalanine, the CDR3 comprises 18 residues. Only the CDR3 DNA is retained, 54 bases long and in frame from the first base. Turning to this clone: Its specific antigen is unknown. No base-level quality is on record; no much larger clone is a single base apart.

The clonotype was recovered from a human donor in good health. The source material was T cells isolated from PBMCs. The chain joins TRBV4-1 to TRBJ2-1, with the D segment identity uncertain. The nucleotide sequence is TGCGCCAGCAGCCAAGACGTTGTAGCCTCGAGCTCCTACAATGAGCAGTTCTTC. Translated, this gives CASSQDVVASSSYNEQFF.